A single sample is the source of the 4 T cell receptor beta chains below, sequenced in a study of regulatory T cells in long-lasting Graves disease. Arm-PCR with iRepertoire HTBI primers amplified the CDR3 regions for these TCR beta libraries. TCRdb itself ran the multiplex PCR reads through MiXCR, one entry per CDR3 protein. Here the sample spans about 400,000 distinct CDR3 sequences, over 12% being singletons. Described time point: newly diagnosed GD, antithyroid drugs for less than 3 months. Making the TCR library involved RNA that had been extracted from PBMCs. The sample was also reused in another study, on T cells in Graves' hyperthyroidism and ophthalmopathy.

Sample: peripheral blood mononuclear cells (PBMCs), taken at new diagnosis, from a patient treated with antithyroid drugs. The receptor source for this set is a woman aged 40 to 49 with Graves disease.

The chain has TRBV5-4 and TRBJ2-2; D remains unclear. Trimming removed 5 bases at V and 7 bases at J, with 15 bases between. Germline V gives CDR1 SGHNT, CDR2 YYREEE (reference sequence). The CDR3 runs to 14 residues. CDR3 coding DNA: TGTGCCAGCAGTCTACCGGCCTCCGACGGGGAGCTGTTTTTT. Translated, it gives CASSLPASDGELFF.

The gene calls are TRBV2 and TRBJ2-6, with D possibly being TRBD2 (5 bases). Per the germline V gene, CDR1 is SNHLY and CDR2 is FYNNEI. The CDR3 loop spans 17 amino acids. V was cut by 3 bases and J by 2 bases, with 14 bases left in between. In nucleotides, the CDR3 is TGTGCCAGCAGTGAGGAGGTCTCAATAACTGGGGCCAACGTCCTGACTTTC. Its translation is CASSEEVSITGANVLTF.

This clonotype showed up many times. J is TRBJ2-6 and V is TRBV24-1; a possible D gene is TRBD1 (6 bases). The germline CDR1 and CDR2 sequences are KGHDR and SFDVKD. Trimming took 1 base from V and 5 from J, leaving 20 bases between them. The CDR3 covers 19 residues. The CDR3 region is CATSDLNPGSRGRANVLTF. DNA of the CDR3: TGTGCCACCAGTGATTTAAACCCTGGTTCCAGGGGCAGGGCCAACGTCCTGACTTTC.

Many counts were recorded for this clonotype. V and J are TRBV27 and TRBJ2-1, with unresolved D. V shed 6 bases and J shed 2 bases, with 8 bases lying between them. Germline values: CDR1 MNHEY, CDR2 SMNVEV (reference sequence). CDR3 length: 13 amino acids. The CDR3 sequence is CASSTGTYNEQFF. In DNA form, the CDR3 reads TGTGCCAGCAGCACCGGCACCTACAATGAGCAGTTCTTC.